The 31 T cell receptor beta chains below were found in one sample sequenced in a study of blood T cell repertoires in COVID-19. The assay was immunoSEQ multiplex PCR, and TCRdb's table has in-frame clones only and misses some. The table includes fewer than 60,000 clones, over 65% detected once. Sequenced: peripheral blood. Every receptor here comes from a man older than 75 with COVID-19, enrolled during active disease.

The CDR3 region has the DNA TGCGCCAGCAGCCAAGACGGACAGGCTTACACTGAAGCTTTCTTT. Translated, it gives CASSQDGQAYTEAFF. The chain links TRBV4-3 to TRBJ1-1, with 7 bases lining up with TRBD1. The length of the CDR3 is 15 residues. In germline, CDR1 is LGHNA, CDR2 YSLEER. V was clipped by 0 bases and J by 3 bases; unmatched bases: 4.

This rearrangement joins TRBV5-1 to TRBJ2-7; TRBD2 matches 9 bases. The CDR3 contains 14 residues. The V gene end was trimmed by 3 bases and the J gene end by 0 bases; junction bases not matched to a gene: 1. In germline, CDR1 is SGHRS, CDR2 YFSETQ. This CDR3 is CASSSGLASYEQYF. The CDR3 DNA follows: TGCGCCAGCAGCTCGGGACTAGCCTCCTACGAGCAGTACTTC.

V and J are TRBV6-5 and TRBJ1-6; 10 bases are a match to TRBD1. Germline V lookup: CDR1 MNHEY, CDR2 SVGAGI. There are 15 residues in the CDR3. The ends lost 10 bases at V and 7 bases at J; junction bases unmatched: 10. The CDR3 DNA reads TGTGCCACCCAGACAGGGGGCCACGTAAATTCACCCCTCCACTTT. Residues: CATQTGGHVNSPLHF.

The rearrangement uses TRBV27 and TRBJ2-1; TRBD2 aligns across 11 bases. CDR3 length equals 16 residues. The V segment lost 6 bases and the J segment 1 base; nucleotides outside the gene matches: 5. CDR1 and CDR2 (germline): MNHEY, SMNVEV (reference sequence). The CDR3 here is CASSPRLAGSYNEQFF. The CDR3 DNA reads TGTGCCAGCAGCCCAAGACTAGCGGGATCCTACAATGAGCAGTTCTTC.

The chain has TRBV19 and TRBJ1-2, with D maybe TRBD1 (5 bases). The V gene lost 3 bases and the J gene lost 4 bases, with 9 bases spanning the gap. CDR1 is LNHDA and CDR2 is SQIVND in the germline V gene (reference sequence). The CDR3 length is 13 residues. The CDR3 DNA reads TGTGCCAGTAGTATGGAGGGGAGCTATGGCTACACCTTC. This translates into CASSMEGSYGYTF.

The V call is TRBV3-1 (or the pseudogene TRBV3-2), the J call TRBJ2-6, with 10 bases lining up with TRBD1. Germline V gene data show CDR1 as LGHDT and CDR2 as YNNKEL (reference sequence). The CDR3 length is 21 residues. V lost 0 bases and J lost 3; bases outside the gene matches: 14. The CDR3 reads CASSQEFNGGQGTYGANVLTF. DNA for the CDR3: TGTGCCAGCAGCCAAGAGTTTAATGGGGGACAGGGGACTTATGGGGCCAACGTCCTGACTTTC.

This clone was observed a handful of times. V usage is TRBV3-1 (or the pseudogene TRBV3-2) and J usage is TRBJ1-1; TRBD1 aligns across 11 bases. The J segment lost 3 bases and the V segment lost 4 bases, leaving 7 bases of the junction unmatched. The CDR3 length is 16 residues. Germline V gene data show CDR1 as LGHDT and CDR2 as YNNKEL (reference sequence). The CDR3 loop is CASSLRTGGAYTEAFF. The DNA of the CDR3 is TGTGCCAGCAGCCTTCGGACAGGGGGCGCGTACACTGAAGCTTTCTTT.

The chain uses TRBV5-1 and TRBJ2-1; 10 nucleotides line up with TRBD1. V lost 3 bases and J lost 2; bases outside the gene matches: 11. CDR3 length equals 18 residues. Germline V gene data show CDR1 as SGHRS and CDR2 as YFSETQ. The CDR3 loop reads CASSSTGGQGNTYNEQFF. The CDR3 nucleotides read TGCGCCAGCAGCTCAACGGGGGGACAGGGGAATACCTACAATGAGCAGTTCTTC.

This clone was seen more than once but under ten times. The DNA of the CDR3 is TGTGCCAGCAGCCAGGACCGGACAGGGGGCGGACAGCCCCAGCATTTT. Its translation: CASSQDRTGGGQPQHF. The J gene is TRBJ1-5, the V gene TRBV4-2, with 11 bases that match TRBD1. Trimming took 3 bases from V and 7 from J; bases not matched to a gene: 8. The germline V gene has CDR1 LGHNA and CDR2 YNFKEQ. The CDR3 runs 16 residues.

The gene calls are TRBV7-2 and TRBJ1-1; a weak D match, TRBD1 (5 bases). Germline CDR1 SGHTA, CDR2 FQGNSA. There are 15 residues in the CDR3. The V gene lost 3 bases and the J gene lost 1 base, with 12 bases spanning the gap. This CDR3 is CASSFLGGGNTEAFF. CDR3 nucleotide sequence: TGTGCCAGCAGCTTTCTGGGGGGTGGGAACACTGAAGCTTTCTTT.

CDR3 sequence reads: CASSVRTNEKLFF. CDR3 nucleotide sequence: TGTGCCAGTAGTGTCCGAACTAATGAAAAACTGTTTTTT. This rearrangement joins TRBV19 to TRBJ1-4; D not certain. Looked up from germline, CDR1 is LNHDA and CDR2 is SQIVND (reference sequence). This CDR3 contains 13 residues. V shed 5 bases and J shed 1 base, with 5 bases lying between them.

This clone showed up just once. The CDR3 coding sequence is TGTGCCAGCAGTCGAGACGGGAGCAATCAGCCCCAGCATTTT. The encoded protein is CASSRDGSNQPQHF. The chain has TRBV7-2 and TRBJ1-5; no clear D gene. Trimming shortened V by 6 bases and J by 1 base, and 10 bases separated the two germline ends. The length of the CDR3 is 14 residues. CDR1 is SGHTA and CDR2 is FQGNSA in the germline V gene. The variable domain in full, completed from reference TRBV7-2 and TRBJ1-5, reads GAGVSQSPSNKVTEKGKDVELRCDPISGHTALYWYRQSLGQGLEFLIYFQGNSAPDKSGLPSDRFSAERTGGSVSTLTIQRTQQEDSAVYLCASSRDGSNQPQHFGDGTRLSIL.

This clone was recorded only once. V usage is TRBV3-1 (or the pseudogene TRBV3-2) and J usage is TRBJ1-1; 7 nucleotides match TRBD1. The CDR3 runs to 14 residues. J lost 6 bases, V lost 6 bases, and 10 bases had no gene match. The V gene's germline CDR1 is LGHDT and CDR2 YNNKEL (reference sequence). CDR3 sequence (DNA): TGTGCCAGCAGTCAGTTAACAGGGGTGGCTGAAGCTTTCTTT. Protein: CASSQLTGVAEAFF.

The chain recombines TRBV30 with TRBJ2-3; tentative D call: TRBD1 (6 bases). V shed 3 bases and J shed 1 base, with 8 bases lying between them. The germline V gene encodes CDR1 GTSNPN and CDR2 SVGIG (reference sequence). This CDR3 region has 13 residues. The CDR3 DNA is TGTGCCTGGAGAGAGGGGGGCACAGATACGCAGTATTTT. It codes for CAWREGGTDTQYF.

The chain has TRBV7-2 and TRBJ2-5; 12 bases line up with TRBD2. The CDR3 sequence is 14 residues long. V lost 4 bases, J lost 6 bases, and 3 bases stayed unmatched. Per germline, CDR1 SGHTA and CDR2 FQGNSA. For the CDR3, the DNA is TGTGCCAGCAGCTCGCTAGCGGGAGGGCAGACCCAGTACTTC. Translation: CASSSLAGGQTQYF.

The count of this clone is one. The genes are TRBV2 and TRBJ2-7; no clear D gene. Germline CDR1 reads SNHLY; CDR2 reads FYNNEI. This CDR3 is 13 amino acids long. The CDR3 sequence is CASREPSSYEQYV. CDR3 nucleotide sequence: TGTGCCAGCCGTGAGCCGAGCTCCTACGAGCAGTACGTC.

The chain employs TRBV7-2 and TRBJ2-7, with 7 bases matching TRBD1. Germline assignment: CDR1 SGHTA and CDR2 FQGNSA. After removal of 4 bases from V and 2 bases from J, the junction contained 11 bases not matched to a gene. CDR3 size: 16 residues. This CDR3 reads CASSSGSDRRPYEQYF. Here the CDR3 DNA reads TGTGCCAGCAGCTCTGGATCGGACAGGAGGCCCTACGAGCAGTACTTC. The full variable domain, completed using reference TRBV7-2 and TRBJ2-7, is GAGVSQSPSNKVTEKGKDVELRCDPISGHTALYWYRQSLGQGLEFLIYFQGNSAPDKSGLPSDRFSAERTGGSVSTLTIQRTQQEDSAVYLCASSSGSDRRPYEQYFGPGTRLTVT.

This chain links TRBV24-1 with TRBJ2-4, with TRBD1 matching 7 bases. In germline, CDR1 is KGHDR, CDR2 SFDVKD. The CDR3 extends over 14 amino acids. The V gene end was trimmed by 3 bases and the J gene end by 8 bases; junction bases not matched to a gene: 6. The CDR3 DNA follows: TGTGCCACCAGTGATCCGTTAACAGGGGACATTCAGTACTTC. Translation: CATSDPLTGDIQYF.

By share of the sample, this clone is medium-sized. The CDR3 sequence is CASSSPGAGNTIYF. Here the CDR3 DNA reads TGTGCCAGCAGCTCGCCAGGGGCTGGAAACACCATATATTTT. V and J are TRBV7-6 and TRBJ1-3, with D tentatively TRBD1 (6 bases). V gave up 4 bases and J gave up 2 bases, with 9 bases separating them. Germline loops: CDR1 SGHVS, CDR2 FNYEAQ. This CDR3 spans 14 amino acids.

V gene TRBV7-2 combines with J gene TRBJ1-2; 8 bases are a match to TRBD1. Germline V lookup: CDR1 SGHTA, CDR2 FQGNSA. V lost 4 bases to trimming and J lost 8 bases; unmatched junction nucleotides: 9. This CDR3 spans 14 amino acids. The CDR3 sequence is CASSSYSGTGGYTF. The CDR3, as DNA: TGTGCCAGCAGCTCCTATTCAGGGACAGGAGGCTACACCTTC.

The rearrangement uses TRBV10-3 and TRBJ1-3; no clear D. The CDR3 sequence is 12 residues long. V shed 5 bases and J shed 1 base, with 3 bases lying between them. Germline V CDR1 and CDR2: ENHRY, SYGVKD. CDR3 protein: CAISLSGNTIYF. DNA for the CDR3: TGTGCCATCAGTCTGTCTGGAAACACCATATATTTT.

The rearrangement links TRBV5-6 to TRBJ2-1; 10 bases agree with TRBD2. Germline lookup yields CDR1 SGHDT and CDR2 YYEEEE. The CDR3 covers 15 residues. The ends lost 3 bases at V and 4 bases at J; junction bases unmatched: 4. CDR3 sequence: CASSSRTSGYNEQFF. CDR3 sequence (DNA): TGTGCCAGCAGCTCCCGGACTAGCGGATACAATGAGCAGTTCTTC.

The chain has TRBV10-3 and TRBJ2-3; 10 bases match TRBD2. The junction had 16 bases not matched to a gene; V was cut back by 3 bases and J by 4 bases. The CDR3 consists of 19 residues. From germline, CDR1 is ENHRY and CDR2 SYGVKD. The DNA of the CDR3 is TGTGCCATCAGTGACGGCTCTGGGCTAGCGGGGGCATCACCAGATACGCAGTATTTT. It specifies CAISDGSGLAGASPDTQYF.

This clone was seen only once. The chain carries TRBV9 and TRBJ2-1; 7 nucleotides line up with TRBD2. V dropped 6 bases and J dropped 6; count of bases not matched to a gene: 9. CDR3 length equals 14 residues. Germline values: CDR1 SGDLS, CDR2 YYNGEE. This chain's CDR3 is CASTTGGGFNEQFF. CDR3 nucleotides: TGTGCCAGCACCACTGGGGGGGGATTCAATGAGCAGTTCTTC.

The rearrangement links TRBV28 to TRBJ1-2; 7 bases fit TRBD1. CDR3 size: 14 residues. Per the germline V gene, CDR1 is MDHEN and CDR2 is SYDVKM. Trimming at V came to 6 bases and at J to 4 bases, leaving 8 bases not matched to a gene. The CDR3 region is CASRLEGAGYGYTF. CDR3 coding DNA: TGTGCCAGCAGACTCGAGGGGGCCGGCTATGGCTACACCTTC.

The chain couples TRBV5-6 to TRBJ2-2; tentative D call: TRBD2 (6 bases). Per germline, CDR1 SGHDT and CDR2 YYEEEE. This CDR3 has 16 residues. Trimming left V 2 bases short and J 5 bases short, with 16 bases between. In DNA, the CDR3 is TGTGCCAGCAGCTTTTGGGGGGTCTCCGAGACCGGGGAGCTGTTTTTT. Translated, it gives CASSFWGVSETGELFF.

CDR3 protein: CAISLQGRHGYTF. For the CDR3, the DNA is TGTGCCATCAGTTTACAGGGAAGACATGGCTACACCTTC. The rearrangement uses TRBV10-3 and TRBJ1-2; perhaps TRBD1 as D (6 bases). The V gene's germline CDR1 is ENHRY and CDR2 SYGVKD. Trimming shortened V by 5 bases and J by 6 bases, and 13 bases separated the two germline ends. This CDR3 has 13 residues.

The chain is built from TRBV18 and TRBJ2-7; 8 bases map to TRBD1. The CDR3 spans 13 residues. V lost 3 bases to trimming and J lost 7 bases; unmatched junction nucleotides: 5. Germline CDR1 is KGHSH and CDR2 is LQKENI. CDR3: CASSPGGQAEQYV. The DNA of the CDR3 is TGTGCCAGCTCACCGGGGGGACAGGCAGAGCAGTACGTC.

The chain recombines TRBV2 with TRBJ2-2; 10 bases match TRBD1. V shed 4 bases, J shed 3 bases, and the junction held 2 bases outside the gene matches. Germline V lookup: CDR1 SNHLY, CDR2 FYNNEI. This CDR3 is 15 amino acids long. This CDR3 reads CASSGQGAYTGELFF. CDR3 nucleotides: TGTGCCAGCAGTGGACAGGGGGCGTACACCGGGGAGCTGTTTTTT. The full variable domain, rest sourced from reference TRBV2 and TRBJ2-2, is EPEVTQTPSHQVTQMGQEVILRCVPISNHLYFYWYRQILGQKVEFLVSFYNNEISEKSEIFDDQFSVERPDGSNFTLKIRSTKLEDSAMYFCASSGQGAYTGELFFGEGSRLTVL.

The CDR3 region is CASSLEGGSNQPQHF. In DNA form, the CDR3 reads TGTGCCAGCAGCTTAGAAGGGGGCAGTAATCAGCCCCAGCATTTT. The J gene is TRBJ1-5, the V gene TRBV7-2; 7 bases are a match to TRBD1. Trimming took 1 base from V and 4 from J; bases not matched to a gene: 4. CDR1 is SGHTA and CDR2 is FQGNSA in the germline V gene. CDR3 size: 15 residues.

This rearrangement joins TRBV5-8 to TRBJ1-4; TRBD1 agrees at 10 bases. Trimming at V came to 3 bases and at J to 7 bases, leaving 9 bases not matched to a gene. The germline gives CDR1 SGHTS, CDR2 YDEGEE. The CDR3 totals 16 residues. CDR3 DNA: TGTGCCAGCAGCTCCCCCCCCGGGACAGGGGTTGAAAAACTGTTTTTT. It specifies CASSSPPGTGVEKLFF.